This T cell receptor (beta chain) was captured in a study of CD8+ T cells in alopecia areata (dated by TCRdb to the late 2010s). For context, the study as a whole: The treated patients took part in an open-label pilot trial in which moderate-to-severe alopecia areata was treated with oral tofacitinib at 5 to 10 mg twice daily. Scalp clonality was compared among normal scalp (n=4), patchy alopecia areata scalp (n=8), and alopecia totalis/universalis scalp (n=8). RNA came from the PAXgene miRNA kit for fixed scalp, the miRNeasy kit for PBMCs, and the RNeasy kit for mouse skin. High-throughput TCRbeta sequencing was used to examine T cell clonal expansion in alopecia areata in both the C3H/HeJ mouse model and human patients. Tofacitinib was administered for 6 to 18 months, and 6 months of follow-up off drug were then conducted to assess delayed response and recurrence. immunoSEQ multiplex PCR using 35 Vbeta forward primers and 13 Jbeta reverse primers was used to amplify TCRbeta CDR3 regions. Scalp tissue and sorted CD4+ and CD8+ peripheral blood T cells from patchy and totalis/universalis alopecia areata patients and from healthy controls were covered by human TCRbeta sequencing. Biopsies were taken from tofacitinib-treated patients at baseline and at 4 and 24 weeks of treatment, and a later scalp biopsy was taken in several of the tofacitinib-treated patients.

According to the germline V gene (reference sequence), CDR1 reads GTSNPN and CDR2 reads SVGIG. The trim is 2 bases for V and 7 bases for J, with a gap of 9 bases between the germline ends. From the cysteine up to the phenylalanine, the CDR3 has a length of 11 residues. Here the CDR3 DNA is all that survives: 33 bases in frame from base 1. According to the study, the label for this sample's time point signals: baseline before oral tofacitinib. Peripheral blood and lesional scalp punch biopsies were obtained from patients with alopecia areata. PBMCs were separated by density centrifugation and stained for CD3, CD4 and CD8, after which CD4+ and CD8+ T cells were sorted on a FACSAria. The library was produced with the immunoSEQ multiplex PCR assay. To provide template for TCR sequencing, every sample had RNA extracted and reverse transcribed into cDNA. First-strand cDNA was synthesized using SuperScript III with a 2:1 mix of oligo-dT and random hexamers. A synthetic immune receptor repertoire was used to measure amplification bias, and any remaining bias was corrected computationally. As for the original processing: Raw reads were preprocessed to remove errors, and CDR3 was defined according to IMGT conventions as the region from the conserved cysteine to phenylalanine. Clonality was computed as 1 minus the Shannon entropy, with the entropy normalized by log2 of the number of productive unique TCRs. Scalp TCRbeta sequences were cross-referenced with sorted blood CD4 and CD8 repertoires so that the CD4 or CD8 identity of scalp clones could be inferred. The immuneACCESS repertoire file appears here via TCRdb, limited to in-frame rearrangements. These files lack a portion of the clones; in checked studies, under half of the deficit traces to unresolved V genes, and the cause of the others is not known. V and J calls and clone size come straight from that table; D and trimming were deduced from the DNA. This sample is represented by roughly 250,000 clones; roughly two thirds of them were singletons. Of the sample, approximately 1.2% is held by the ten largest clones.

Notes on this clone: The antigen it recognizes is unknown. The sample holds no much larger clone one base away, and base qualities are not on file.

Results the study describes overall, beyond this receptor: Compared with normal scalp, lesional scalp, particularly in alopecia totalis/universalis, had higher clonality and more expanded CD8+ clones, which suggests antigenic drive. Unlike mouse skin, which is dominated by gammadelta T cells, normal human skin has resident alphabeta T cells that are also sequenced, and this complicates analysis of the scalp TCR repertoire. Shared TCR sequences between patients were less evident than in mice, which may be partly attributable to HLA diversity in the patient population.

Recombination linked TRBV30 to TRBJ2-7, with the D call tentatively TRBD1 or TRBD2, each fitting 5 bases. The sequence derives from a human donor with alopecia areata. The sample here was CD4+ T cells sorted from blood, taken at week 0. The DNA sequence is TGTGCCTGGAGTTCTGGGGGAGAGCAGTACTTC. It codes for CAWSSGGEQYF.